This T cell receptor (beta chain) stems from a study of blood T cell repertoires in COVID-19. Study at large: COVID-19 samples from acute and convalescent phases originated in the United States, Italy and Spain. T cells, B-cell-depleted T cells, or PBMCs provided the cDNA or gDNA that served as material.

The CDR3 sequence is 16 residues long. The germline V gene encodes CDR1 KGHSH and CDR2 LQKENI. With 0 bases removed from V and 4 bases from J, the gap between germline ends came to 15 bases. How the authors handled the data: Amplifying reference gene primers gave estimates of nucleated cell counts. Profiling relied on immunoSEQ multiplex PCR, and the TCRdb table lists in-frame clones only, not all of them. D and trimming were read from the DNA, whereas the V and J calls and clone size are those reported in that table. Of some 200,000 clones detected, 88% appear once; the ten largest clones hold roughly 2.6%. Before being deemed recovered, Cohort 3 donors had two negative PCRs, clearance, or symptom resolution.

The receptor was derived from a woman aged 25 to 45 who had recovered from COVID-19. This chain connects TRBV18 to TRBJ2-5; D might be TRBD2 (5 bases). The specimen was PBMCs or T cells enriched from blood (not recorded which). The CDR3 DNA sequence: TGTGCCAGCTCACCACCACTCGGCCCCGCGGGAGAGACCCAGTACTTC. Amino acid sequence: CASSPPLGPAGETQYF.